This is a list of T cell receptor beta chains from one sample in a study of Ad26.COV2.S vaccination and SARS-CoV-2 variants. Assay: immunoSEQ multiplex PCR; the TCRdb copy retains only in-frame clones and omits some. The sample consists of roughly 680,000 clones, more than 80% of them appearing once. The specimen comprised peripheral blood, sampled in a trial of Ad26.COV2.S vaccine versus placebo. These TCRs come from a person between 18 and 59 years old who received the Ad26.COV2.S COVID-19 vaccine or a placebo. The CDR3 runs from the conserved cysteine through the conserved F or W. A D gene is named only where the DNA matches it firmly. Part of the rows lack a size; the others show once, few, many or a class for expanded clones.

clone size	V gene	D gene	J gene	CDR3 DNA	CDR3 protein
-	TRBV2	TRBD2	TRBJ2-1	TGTGCCAGCAGTGAAACAAGCGGGAGGTCCTACAATGAGCAGTTCTTC	CASSETSGRSYNEQFF
-	TRBV7-3	-	TRBJ2-7	TGTGCCAGCAGCTTAACGGCGGACGCCCGAAACGAGCAGTACTTC	CASSLTADARNEQYF
-	TRBV24-1	-	TRBJ2-1	TGTGCCACCAGTGATCCCGGGAGTACCTCCTACAATGAGCAGTTCTTC	CATSDPGSTSYNEQFF
-	TRBV2	-	TRBJ1-2	TGTGCCAGCAAGAGAATCGCTGGCTACACCTTC	CASKRIAGYTF
-	TRBV30	TRBD2	TRBJ2-1	TGTGCCTGGAGTACTGGGACTAGCGGGAGGGATGAGCAGTTCTTC	CAWSTGTSGRDEQFF
-	TRBV3-1/TRBV3-2	-	TRBJ1-2	TGTGCCAGCAGCCAAGATTCAGGACTGACAACAAATGGCTACACCTTC	CASSQDSGLTTNGYTF
-	TRBV4-2	-	TRBJ2-5	TGTGCCAGCAGCCAGAGGGCAGGGGAGATGGAGACCCAGTACTTC	CASSQRAGEMETQYF
-	TRBV5-6	-	TRBJ2-5	TGTGCCAGCAGCAGCGTTGGTCGACAGGCCCAAGAGACCCAGTACTTC	CASSSVGRQAQETQYF
-	TRBV2	TRBD1	TRBJ1-2	TGTGCCAGCAGCTCCGGGACAGGGCGGAACTATGGCTACACCTTC	CASSSGTGRNYGYTF
once	TRBV29-1	-	TRBJ1-1	TGCAGCGTCGGATGGACCGAGAACACTGAAGCTTTCTTT	CSVGWTENTEAFF
-	TRBV5-1	-	TRBJ1-1	TGCGCCAGCAGCTTGGTATCCGGGAACACTGAAGCTTTCTTT	CASSLVSGNTEAFF
-	TRBV27	TRBD2	TRBJ2-1	TGTGCCAGCAGTTTGGGGACTAGCTTCAATGAGCAGTTCTTC	CASSLGTSFNEQFF
-	TRBV10-3	-	TRBJ2-1	TGTGCCATCAGTCGGACGGATTACAATGAGCAGTTCTTC	CAISRTDYNEQFF
-	TRBV19	TRBD1	TRBJ1-6	TGTGCCACCTCTCCCAGGGGGAGCTCCTATAATTCACCCCTCCACTTT	CATSPRGSSYNSPLHF
few	TRBV7-2	-	TRBJ2-3	TGTGCCAGCAGCAAGACACACACAGATACGCAGTATTTT	CASSKTHTDTQYF
-	TRBV2	TRBD1	TRBJ1-1	TGTGCCAGCCTAGGGGACAGGGAGGATAGGACTGAAGCTTTCTTT	CASLGDREDRTEAFF
-	TRBV5-1	TRBD2	TRBJ2-3	TGCGCCAGCAGCCTTCCGGGACTAGCGGGAGCAGATACGCAGTATTTT	CASSLPGLAGADTQYF